This is a list of T cell receptor beta chains from one sample in a study of control samples from healthy donors and cancer patients. Measured with immunoSEQ multiplex PCR; TCRdb has only the in-frame clones, and not every one. Among 100,000 or so clones, about 80% were seen once, and the ten largest hold 13%. Sequenced sample: blood. Source of these receptors: a woman aged 45-65 years in good health. CDR3s leave out the opening cysteine and the closing phenylalanine or tryptophan. Each record gives: V gene, J gene, CDR3 protein.

v_gene: TRBV28
j_gene: TRBJ2-6
CDR3aa: ASSPALSGANVLT

v_gene: TRBV9
j_gene: TRBJ1-3
CDR3aa: ASSVDIPGGENTIY

v_gene: TRBV6-2/TRBV6-3
j_gene: TRBJ1-2
CDR3aa: ASSYPITGHGYT

v_gene: TRBV30
j_gene: TRBJ2-3
CDR3aa: AWSNGRTDTQY

v_gene: TRBV25-1
j_gene: TRBJ2-2
CDR3aa: ASMREGNTGELF

v_gene: TRBV6-6
j_gene: TRBJ1-2
CDR3aa: ASSPTPGLINYGYT

v_gene: TRBV5-1
j_gene: TRBJ2-5
CDR3aa: ASRQTGDETQY

v_gene: TRBV2
j_gene: TRBJ2-7
CDR3aa: ASTGTGGYEQY

v_gene: TRBV9
j_gene: TRBJ2-3
CDR3aa: ASSARLADTQY

v_gene: TRBV5-1
j_gene: TRBJ1-6
CDR3aa: ASSLAGPENNSPLH

v_gene: TRBV11-3
j_gene: TRBJ2-2
CDR3aa: ASSLGPGGELF

v_gene: TRBV7-2
j_gene: TRBJ2-2
CDR3aa: ASSSLGQLELF

v_gene: TRBV6-2/TRBV6-3
j_gene: TRBJ1-1
CDR3aa: ASSYLPGNTEAF

v_gene: TRBV7-9
j_gene: TRBJ2-4
CDR3aa: ASSLNIRGAKNIQY

v_gene: TRBV24-1
j_gene: TRBJ2-5
CDR3aa: ATSDFLSGGETQY

v_gene: TRBV12-5
j_gene: TRBJ2-1
CDR3aa: ASGLETSSNEQF

v_gene: TRBV7-9
j_gene: TRBJ1-5
CDR3aa: ASSLPNQPQH

v_gene: TRBV11-2
j_gene: TRBJ2-2
CDR3aa: ASGGRLGTGELF

v_gene: TRBV4-2
j_gene: TRBJ1-6
CDR3aa: ASSPTSVGSPLH

v_gene: TRBV5-3
j_gene: TRBJ2-5
CDR3aa: ARSPYQETQY

v_gene: TRBV5-5
j_gene: TRBJ2-7
CDR3aa: ASSLVGTNYEQY

v_gene: TRBV13
j_gene: TRBJ1-2
CDR3aa: ASSRGQGSYT

v_gene: TRBV18
j_gene: TRBJ1-5
CDR3aa: ASSPSNRDQPQH

v_gene: TRBV7-8
j_gene: TRBJ2-2
CDR3aa: ASSSSSGSSGGELF

v_gene: TRBV5-1
j_gene: TRBJ2-5
CDR3aa: ASSRWGGDQETQY

v_gene: TRBV11-3
j_gene: TRBJ2-7
CDR3aa: ASSLAGGPSYEQY

v_gene: TRBV3-1/TRBV3-2
j_gene: TRBJ1-2
CDR3aa: ASSPRDGKAYGYT

v_gene: TRBV6-6
j_gene: TRBJ1-2
CDR3aa: ASTDRGGGYT

v_gene: TRBV7-8
j_gene: TRBJ2-1
CDR3aa: ASSGGTSGPERPYNEQF